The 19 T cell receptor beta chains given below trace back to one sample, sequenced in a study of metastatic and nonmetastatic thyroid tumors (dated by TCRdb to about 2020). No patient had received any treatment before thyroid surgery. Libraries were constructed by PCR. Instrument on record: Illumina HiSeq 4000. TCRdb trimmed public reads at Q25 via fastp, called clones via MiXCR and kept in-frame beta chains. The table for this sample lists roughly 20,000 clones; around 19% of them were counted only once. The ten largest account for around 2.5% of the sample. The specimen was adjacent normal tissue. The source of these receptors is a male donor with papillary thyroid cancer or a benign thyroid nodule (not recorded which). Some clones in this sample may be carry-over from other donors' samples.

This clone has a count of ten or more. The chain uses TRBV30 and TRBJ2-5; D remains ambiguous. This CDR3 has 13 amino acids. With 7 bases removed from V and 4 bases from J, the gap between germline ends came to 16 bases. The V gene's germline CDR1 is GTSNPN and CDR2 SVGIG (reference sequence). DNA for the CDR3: TGTGCCTCCACAGACAAGGGCGGAGAGACCCAGTACTTC. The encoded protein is CASTDKGGETQYF. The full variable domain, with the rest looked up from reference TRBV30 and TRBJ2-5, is SQTIHQWPATLVQPVGSPLSLECTVEGTSNPNLYWYRQAAGRGLQLLFYSVGIGQISSEVPQNLSASRPQDRQFILSSKKLLLSDSGFYLCASTDKGGETQYFGPGTRLLVL.

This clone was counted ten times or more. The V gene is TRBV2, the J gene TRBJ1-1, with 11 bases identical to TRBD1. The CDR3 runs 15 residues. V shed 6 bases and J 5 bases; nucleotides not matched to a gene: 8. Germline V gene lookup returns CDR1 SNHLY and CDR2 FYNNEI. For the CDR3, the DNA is TGTGCCAGCAGAGGGGACAGGGGGGTAGGGACTGAAGCTTTCTTT. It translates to CASRGDRGVGTEAFF.

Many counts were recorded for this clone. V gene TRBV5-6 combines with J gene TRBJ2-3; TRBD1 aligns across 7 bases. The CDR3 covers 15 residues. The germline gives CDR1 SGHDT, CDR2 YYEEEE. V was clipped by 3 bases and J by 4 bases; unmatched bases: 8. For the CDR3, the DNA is TGTGCCAGCAGCTCTAGGACAGGAATGCCAGATACGCAGTATTTT. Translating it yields CASSSRTGMPDTQYF.

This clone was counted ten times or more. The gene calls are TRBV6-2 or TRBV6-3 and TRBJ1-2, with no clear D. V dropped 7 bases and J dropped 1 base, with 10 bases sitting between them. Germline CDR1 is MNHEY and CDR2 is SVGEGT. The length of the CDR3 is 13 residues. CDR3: CASTTISNYGYTF. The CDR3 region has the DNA TGTGCCAGCACCACCATAAGTAACTATGGCTACACCTTC.

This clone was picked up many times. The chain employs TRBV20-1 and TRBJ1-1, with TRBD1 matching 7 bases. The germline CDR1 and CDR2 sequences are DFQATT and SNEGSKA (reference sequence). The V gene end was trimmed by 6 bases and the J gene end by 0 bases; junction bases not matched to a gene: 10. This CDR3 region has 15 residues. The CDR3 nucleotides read TGCAGTGCCACACCCGGGGACAGAGTGAACACTGAAGCTTTCTTT. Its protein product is CSATPGDRVNTEAFF.

The CDR3 here is CASILTGLQETQYF. The CDR3 DNA is TGTGCCAGTATCTTGACGGGACTTCAAGAGACCCAGTACTTC. The genes are TRBV7-3 and TRBJ2-5, with TRBD2 as a possible D gene (6 bases). The CDR3 contains 14 residues. CDR1 is SGHTA, CDR2 FQGTGA, per germline. V lost 9 bases and J lost 2, with 16 bases in between.

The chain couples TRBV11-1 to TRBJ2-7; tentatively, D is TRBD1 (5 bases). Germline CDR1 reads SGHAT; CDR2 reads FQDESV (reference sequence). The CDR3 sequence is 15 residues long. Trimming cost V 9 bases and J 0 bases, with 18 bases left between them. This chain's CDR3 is CARSRQWPSSYEQYF. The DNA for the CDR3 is TGTGCCAGGAGCCGACAGTGGCCCAGCTCCTACGAGCAGTACTTC.

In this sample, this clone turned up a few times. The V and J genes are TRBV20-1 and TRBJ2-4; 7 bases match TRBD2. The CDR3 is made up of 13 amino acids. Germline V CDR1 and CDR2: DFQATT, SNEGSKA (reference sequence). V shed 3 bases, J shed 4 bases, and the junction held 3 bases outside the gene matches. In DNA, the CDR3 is TGCAGTGCTAGTTGGCGGGGGAAAAACATTCAGTACTTC. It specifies CSASWRGKNIQYF.

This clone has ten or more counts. The CDR3 sequence is CAGAVGAGTDTQYF. CDR3 sequence (DNA): TGTGCCGGGGCAGTGGGGGCGGGGACAGATACGCAGTATTTT. The chain employs TRBV12-3 or TRBV12-4 and TRBJ2-3; D is perhaps TRBD1 or TRBD2 (6 bases each). CDR3 size: 14 residues. V lost 11 bases to trimming and J lost 3 bases, with 18 bases between them.

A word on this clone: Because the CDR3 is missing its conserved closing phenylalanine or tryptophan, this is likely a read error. Written as DNA, the CDR3 is TGTGCCAGCAGCGTAGCCACTCCGGGACTAGGCACAGATACGCAGTATCTT. It is translated as CASSVATPGLGTDTQYL. J is TRBJ2-3 and V is TRBV9, with 8 bases fitting TRBD2. The germline CDR1 and CDR2 sequences are SGDLS and YYNGEE. Trimming cost V 0 bases and J 1 base; bases outside gene matches: 7. The CDR3 runs 17 residues.

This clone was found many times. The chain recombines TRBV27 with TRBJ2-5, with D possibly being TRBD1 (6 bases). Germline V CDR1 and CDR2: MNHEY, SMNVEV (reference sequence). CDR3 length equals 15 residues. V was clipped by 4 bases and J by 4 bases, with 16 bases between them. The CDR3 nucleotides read TGTGCCAGCAGTTCCGTACACCGAGGGGGAGAGACCCAGTACTTC. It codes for CASSSVHRGGETQYF.

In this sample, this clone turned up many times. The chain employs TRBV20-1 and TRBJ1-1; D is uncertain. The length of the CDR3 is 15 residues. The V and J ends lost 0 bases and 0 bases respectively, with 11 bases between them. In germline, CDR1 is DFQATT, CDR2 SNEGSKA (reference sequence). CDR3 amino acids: CSAREFGKMNTEAFF. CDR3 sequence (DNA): TGCAGTGCTAGAGAGTTCGGGAAAATGAACACTGAAGCTTTCTTT.

CDR3 sequence reads: CASSLSGDQPQHF. The CDR3 DNA reads as TGCGCCAGCAGCTTGTCGGGAGACCAGCCCCAGCATTTT. The chain couples TRBV5-1 to TRBJ1-5; D remains unclear. There are 13 residues in the CDR3. Trimming took 1 base from V and 7 from J, leaving 9 bases between them. The germline gives CDR1 SGHRS, CDR2 YFSETQ.

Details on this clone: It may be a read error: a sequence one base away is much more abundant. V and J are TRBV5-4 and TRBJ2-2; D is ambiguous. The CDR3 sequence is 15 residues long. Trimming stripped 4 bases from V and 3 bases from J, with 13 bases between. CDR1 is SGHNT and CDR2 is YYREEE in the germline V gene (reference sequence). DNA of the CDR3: TGTGCCAGCAGCCCCCCGACGGTCCACACCGGGGAGCTGTTTTTT. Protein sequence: CASSPPTVHTGELFF.

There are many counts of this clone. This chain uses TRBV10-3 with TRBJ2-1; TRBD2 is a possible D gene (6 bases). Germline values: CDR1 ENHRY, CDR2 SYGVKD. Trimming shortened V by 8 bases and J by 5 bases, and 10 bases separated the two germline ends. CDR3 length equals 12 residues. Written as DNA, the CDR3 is TGTGCCATCGGGGGGTTCAACAATGAGCAGTTCTTC. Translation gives CAIGGFNNEQFF.

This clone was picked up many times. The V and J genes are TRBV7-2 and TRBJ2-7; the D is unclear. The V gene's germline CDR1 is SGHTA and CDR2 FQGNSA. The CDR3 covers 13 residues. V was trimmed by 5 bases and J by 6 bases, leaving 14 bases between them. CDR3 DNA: TGTGCCAGCAGCCCCCTGGGGAATCGCGAGCAGTACGTC. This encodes CASSPLGNREQYV.

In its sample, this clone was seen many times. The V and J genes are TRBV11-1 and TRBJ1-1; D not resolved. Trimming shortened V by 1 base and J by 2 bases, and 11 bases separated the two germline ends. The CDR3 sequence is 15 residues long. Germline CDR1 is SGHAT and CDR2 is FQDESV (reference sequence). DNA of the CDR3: TGTGCCAGCAGCTTAGAATGGTCAGTAAACACTGAAGCTTTCTTT. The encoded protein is CASSLEWSVNTEAFF.

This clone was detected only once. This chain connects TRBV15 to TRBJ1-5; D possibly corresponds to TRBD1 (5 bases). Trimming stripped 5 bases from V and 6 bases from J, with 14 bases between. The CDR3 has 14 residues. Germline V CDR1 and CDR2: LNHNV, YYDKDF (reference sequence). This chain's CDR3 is CATSYRQSTQPQHF. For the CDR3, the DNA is TGTGCCACCAGCTACCGACAGTCTACTCAGCCCCAGCATTTT.

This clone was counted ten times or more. CDR3: CASSSTDRSSNQPQHF. The CDR3 nucleotides are TGCGCCAGCAGCTCGACCGACCGATCTAGCAATCAGCCCCAGCATTTT. The chain employs TRBV4-1 and TRBJ1-5; D is ambiguous. CDR1 is MGHRA, CDR2 YSYEKL, per germline. This CDR3 has 16 residues. V was cut by 5 bases and J by 0 bases, with 14 bases left in between.